The next 26 T cell receptor beta chains were all read from a single sample in a study of blood T cell repertoires in COVID-19. Assay: immunoSEQ multiplex PCR; the TCRdb copy retains only in-frame clones and omits some. The data contain some 150,000 clones, less than 90% of them seen just once; the ten biggest clones take up over 2%. The sample taken for sequencing was peripheral blood. All receptors come from a woman in her 70s with acute or convalescent COVID-19.

This clone was seen a single time. The V and J genes are TRBV7-6 and TRBJ1-2; no firm D call. V dropped 8 bases and J dropped 5 bases, with 15 bases sitting between them. This CDR3 has 13 amino acids. Germline CDR1 reads SGHVS; CDR2 reads FNYEAQ. In DNA form, the CDR3 reads TGTGCCAGCGGTAGTGGCAGGAATTATGGCTACACCTTC. Translation: CASGSGRNYGYTF.

This chain connects TRBV19 to TRBJ1-4, with D tentatively TRBD1 (5 bases). The CDR3 is 15 amino acids. The V end was cut by 6 bases, the J end by 7 bases, with 18 bases between. Germline assignment: CDR1 LNHDA and CDR2 SQIVND (reference sequence). The chain's CDR3 is CASRNRRGNGEKLFF. The CDR3 bases are TGTGCCAGTAGAAATAGGAGGGGCAACGGTGAAAAACTGTTTTTT.

This chain joins TRBV11-1 and TRBJ2-2; TRBD2 agrees at 12 bases. The CDR3 contains 16 residues. The germline V gene has CDR1 SGHAT and CDR2 FQDESV (reference sequence). V was pared by 5 bases and J by 6 bases, with 7 bases of the junction left unmatched. The CDR3 DNA is TGTGCCAGCAGCCAGACTAGCGGGGGTAGTTCCGGGGAGCTGTTTTTT. Protein sequence: CASSQTSGGSSGELFF.

The rearrangement links TRBV7-3 to TRBJ2-1, with 9 bases aligning to TRBD2. Germline lookup yields CDR1 SGHTA and CDR2 FQGTGA. There are 13 residues in the CDR3. The V segment lost 2 bases and the J segment 7 bases; nucleotides outside the gene matches: 0. DNA of the CDR3: TGTGCCAGCAGCTTAGCGGGGGGGAATGAGCAGTTCTTC. Translation: CASSLAGGNEQFF.

This clone was seen a single time. This chain uses TRBV30 with TRBJ2-7, with 11 bases identical to TRBD1. V was clipped by 2 bases and J by 7 bases; unmatched bases: 4. The CDR3 length is 13 residues. Germline CDR1 and CDR2: GTSNPN and SVGIG (reference sequence). This CDR3 is CAWSKDRGLEQYF. In nucleotides, the CDR3 is TGTGCCTGGAGTAAGGACAGGGGGCTTGAGCAGTACTTC.

The gene calls are TRBV19 and TRBJ1-5, with D unresolved. The V end was cut by 3 bases, the J end by 0 bases, with 6 bases between. CDR3 length equals 14 residues. Germline CDR1 LNHDA, CDR2 SQIVND (reference sequence). The CDR3 sequence: CASSMPGSNQPQHF. CDR3 DNA: TGTGCCAGTAGTATGCCCGGTAGCAATCAGCCCCAGCATTTT.

The chain has TRBV6-2 or TRBV6-3 and TRBJ2-2; 11 nucleotides agree with TRBD2. Unmatched junction bases numbered 3, after V lost 6 bases and J lost 3 bases. Germline V gene data show CDR1 as MNHEY and CDR2 as SVGEGT. The CDR3 covers 15 residues. The DNA for the CDR3 is TGTGCCAGCAGCTCGGGACTAGCGGACACCGGGGAGCTGTTTTTT. Its translation: CASSSGLADTGELFF.

The J gene is TRBJ1-5, the V gene TRBV2; D is perhaps TRBD1 (6 bases). Deletions cut 0 bases from V and 6 bases from J, with 15 bases between. There are 16 residues in the CDR3. CDR1 and CDR2 from the germline V gene are SNHLY and FYNNEI. CDR3 residues: CASSEALRGAGQPQHF. For the CDR3, the DNA is TGTGCCAGCAGTGAAGCGCTTCGGGGGGCGGGTCAGCCCCAGCATTTT. Full variable domain (rest looked up from reference TRBV2 and TRBJ1-5): EPEVTQTPSHQVTQMGQEVILRCVPISNHLYFYWYRQILGQKVEFLVSFYNNEISEKSEIFDDQFSVERPDGSNFTLKIRSTKLEDSAMYFCASSEALRGAGQPQHFGDGTRLSIL.

The rearrangement joins TRBV12-3 or TRBV12-4 to TRBJ1-4, with 8 bases aligning to TRBD1. This CDR3 is 13 amino acids long. Trimming cost V 8 bases and J 7 bases; bases outside gene matches: 6. The CDR3 nucleotides are TGTGCCAGCGGACAGGGTTGGGGTGAAAAACTGTTTTTT. Amino acids: CASGQGWGEKLFF.

The chain couples TRBV19 to TRBJ1-2, with TRBD1 matching 10 bases. The CDR3 sequence is 14 residues long. The germline V gene encodes CDR1 LNHDA and CDR2 SQIVND (reference sequence). V lost 5 bases and J lost 6; bases outside the gene matches: 6. The CDR3 region has the DNA TGTGCCAGTAGTTCCGGACAGGGGGTTAATGGCTACACCTTC. This gives the protein CASSSGQGVNGYTF.

The rearrangement uses TRBV18 and TRBJ2-5; 11 nucleotides match TRBD2. The CDR3 loop spans 17 amino acids. With V trimmed by 2 bases and J by 2 bases, 7 bases remained unmatched. Per germline, CDR1 KGHSH and CDR2 LQKENI. CDR3 residues: CASSPIWTSGPQETQYF. The CDR3 nucleotides are TGTGCCAGCTCACCAATTTGGACTAGCGGGCCACAAGAGACCCAGTACTTC. Full variable domain (rest looked up from reference TRBV18 and TRBJ2-5): NAGVMQNPRHLVRRRGQEARLRCSPMKGHSHVYWYRQLPEEGLKFMVYLQKENIIDESGMPKERFSAEFPKEGPSILRIQQVVRGDSAAYFCASSPIWTSGPQETQYFGPGTRLLVL.

The chain joins TRBV12-3 or TRBV12-4 to TRBJ1-3; D remains ambiguous. The CDR3 consists of 11 residues. Trimming shortened V by 2 bases and J by 6 bases, and 2 bases separated the two germline ends. CDR3 residues: CASSLLNTIYF. CDR3 coding DNA: TGTGCCAGCAGTTTACTAAACACCATATATTTT.

The chain recombines TRBV25-1 with TRBJ2-5; 10 bases fit TRBD1. With V trimmed by 1 base and J by 5 bases, 7 bases remained unmatched. Looked up from germline, CDR1 is MGHDK and CDR2 is SYGVNS. This CDR3 contains 16 residues. CDR3 nucleotide sequence: TGTGCCAGCAGTGAATTCCTTGAGACAGGGGGCGAGACCCAGTACTTC. Protein sequence: CASSEFLETGGETQYF.

This clone came up once. V gene TRBV5-1 combines with J gene TRBJ1-1; D not certain. This CDR3 is built from 16 residues. Trimming stripped 1 base from V and 4 bases from J, with 17 bases between. Per germline, CDR1 SGHRS and CDR2 YFSETQ. DNA for the CDR3: TGCGCCAGCAGCTTGAAGGAGTCCCGAGGAGGCACTGAAGCTTTCTTT. Amino acid sequence: CASSLKESRGGTEAFF. The complete variable domain, with remaining parts taken from reference TRBV5-1 and TRBJ1-1, reads KAGVTQTPRYLIKTRGQQVTLSCSPISGHRSVSWYQQTPGQGLQFLFEYFSETQRNKGNFPGRFSGRQFSNSRSEMNVSTLELGDSALYLCASSLKESRGGTEAFFGQGTRLTVV.

In nucleotides, the CDR3 is TGCGCCAGCAGCTTGGGAATTTCAGGGAAGAGATGGACTGAAGCTTTCTTT. It codes for CASSLGISGKRWTEAFF. The rearrangement links TRBV5-1 to TRBJ1-1; tentatively, D is TRBD1 (5 bases). With 0 bases removed from V and 5 bases from J, the gap between germline ends came to 20 bases. Germline V CDR1 and CDR2: SGHRS, YFSETQ. The CDR3 has 17 amino acids.

This chain connects TRBV2 to TRBJ2-2; D is possibly TRBD2 (6 bases). This CDR3 spans 15 amino acids. Trimming removed 4 bases at V and 4 bases at J, with 13 bases between. Germline CDR1 is SNHLY and CDR2 is FYNNEI. Written as DNA, the CDR3 is TGTGCCAGCAGTGCACCGGGACTTCGCACCGGGGAGCTGTTTTTT. Translating gives CASSAPGLRTGELFF.

V and J are TRBV5-4 and TRBJ2-5; TRBD2 might be the D (6 bases). Trimming shortened V by 2 bases and J by 1 base, and 6 bases separated the two germline ends. CDR1 is SGHNT and CDR2 is YYREEE in the germline V gene (reference sequence). The CDR3 contains 13 residues. The CDR3: CASSFGGQETQYF. CDR3 coding DNA: TGTGCCAGCAGCTTCGGGGGCCAAGAGACCCAGTACTTC. The full variable domain, its missing parts supplied by reference TRBV5-4 and TRBJ2-5, is ETGVTQSPTHLIKTRGQQVTLRCSSQSGHNTVSWYQQALGQGPQFIFQYYREEENGRGNFPPRFSGLQFPNYSSELNVNALELDDSALYLCASSFGGQETQYFGPGTRLLVL.

This clone has only one observation. The chain has TRBV6-5 and TRBJ2-7; perhaps TRBD2 as D (6 bases). From germline, CDR1 is MNHEY and CDR2 SVGAGI. Trimming took 6 bases from V and 3 from J, leaving 18 bases between them. The CDR3 extends over 15 amino acids. DNA for the CDR3: TGTGCCAGCAGACCGACAGACCGGGACTTCTACGAGCAGTACGTC. This translates into CASRPTDRDFYEQYV.

The count of this clone is one. The gene calls are TRBV6-5 and TRBJ1-5, with a possible D match to TRBD1 (6 bases). The V gene lost 7 bases and the J gene lost 7 bases, with 20 bases spanning the gap. Germline V gene sequence: CDR1 MNHEY, CDR2 SVGAGI. This CDR3 has 15 residues. CDR3 bases: TGTGCCAGCACGGTAAGCAGGGGCAGTGTCCAGCCCCAGCATTTT. This gives the protein CASTVSRGSVQPQHF.

The chain joins TRBV11-2 to TRBJ2-2, with D tentatively TRBD2 (6 bases). CDR3 length: 17 residues. With 2 bases removed from V and 0 bases from J, the gap between germline ends came to 13 bases. Germline CDR1 is SGHAT and CDR2 is FQNNGV. The CDR3 sequence: CASSLRGRGANTGELFF. The CDR3 DNA reads TGTGCCAGCAGCTTAAGAGGGCGGGGCGCGAACACCGGGGAGCTGTTTTTT. Full variable domain (remainder filled in from reference TRBV11-2 and TRBJ2-2): EAGVAQSPRYKIIEKRQSVAFWCNPISGHATLYWYQQILGQGPKLLIQFQNNGVVDDSQLPKDRFSAERLKGVDSTLKIQPAKLEDSAVYLCASSLRGRGANTGELFFGEGSRLTVL.

The CDR3 here is CASSQVSDSYTGELFF. CDR3 DNA sequence: TGCGCCAGCAGCCAAGTTTCGGACAGCTACACCGGGGAGCTGTTTTTT. V usage is TRBV4-3 and J usage is TRBJ2-2, with D possibly matching TRBD1 (6 bases). The ends were cut back, 1 base at V and 3 bases at J, with 12 bases in the middle. The CDR3 consists of 16 residues. Germline CDR1 reads LGHNA; CDR2 reads YSLEER.

The rearrangement joins TRBV6-5 to TRBJ1-2; TRBD1 agrees at 8 bases. Trimming cost V 2 bases and J 5 bases; bases outside gene matches: 7. Germline V gives CDR1 MNHEY, CDR2 SVGAGI. The CDR3 has 15 amino acids. In nucleotides, the CDR3 is TGTGCCAGCAGTTACCAAGGGACAGGCTTTTATGGCTACACCTTC. It encodes CASSYQGTGFYGYTF.

The chain joins TRBV18 to TRBJ1-5; maybe TRBD1 (6 bases). Germline lookup yields CDR1 KGHSH and CDR2 LQKENI. Deletions cut 3 bases from V and 0 bases from J, with 12 bases between. The CDR3 runs to 16 residues. The CDR3 loop is CASSPNRVSSNQPQHF. For the CDR3, the DNA is TGTGCCAGCTCACCCAACAGGGTTAGTAGCAATCAGCCCCAGCATTTT.

The chain couples TRBV13 to TRBJ2-1; a possible D gene is TRBD2 (6 bases). The CDR3 is made up of 16 amino acids. Trimming removed 6 bases from V and 8 bases from J, with 23 bases in between. Per germline, CDR1 PRHDT and CDR2 FYEKMQ (reference sequence). In nucleotides, the CDR3 is TGTGCCAGCAGTCCCGGCGGATCTAGCGTTCTAGATGAGCAGTTCTTC. Its translation: CASSPGGSSVLDEQFF.

The V call is TRBV6-6, the J call TRBJ1-5; 9 bases agree with TRBD1. This CDR3 comprises 14 residues. Germline V gene lookup returns CDR1 MNHNY and CDR2 SVGAGI (reference sequence). J was trimmed by 3 bases and V by 6 bases; bases with no gene match: 3. Written as DNA, the CDR3 is TGTGCCAGCAGCCGGACAGGGGACAATCAGCCCCAGCATTTT. This codes for CASSRTGDNQPQHF.

The CDR3 region is CASSWGLAGPYEQYF. The CDR3 DNA reads as TGTGCCAGCAGCTGGGGACTAGCGGGGCCCTACGAGCAGTACTTC. This chain links TRBV5-5 with TRBJ2-7, with TRBD2 matching over 13 bases. This CDR3 has 15 amino acids. Unmatched junction bases numbered 2, after V lost 3 bases and J lost 2 bases. Germline-derived CDR1 and CDR2 are SGHKS and YYEKEE (reference sequence).